The 30 T cell receptor beta chains presented below share a single source sample, sequenced in a study of post-analysis software for immune sequencing data. Broader study findings: In patients, TRBV5-6, TRBV5-1 and TRBV20-1 belonged to roughly 5 TRBV segments found more frequently than in controls.

Unique molecular identifiers tagged the TCR beta cDNA libraries. TCRdb re-derived calls from the PCR reads in MiXCR, one entry per CDR3 protein. Of hundreds of thousands of distinct CDR3 sequences listed, about 27% were seen once; the top ten hold more than 0.55%. Their antigen targets remain unknown. Sequencing was performed on blood. The receptor set was obtained from a girl aged 10 to 17 with multiple sclerosis.

This clonotype occurred a few times. The chain couples TRBV7-8 to TRBJ2-7, with D tentatively TRBD2 (6 bases). The CDR3 covers 14 residues. Germline CDR1 is SGHVS and CDR2 is FQNEAQ. V was shortened by 5 bases and J by 1 base, with 12 bases between the two germline ends. The CDR3 nucleotides read TGTGCCAGCAGCCGGGGACTCGATTCCTACGAGCAGTACTTC. Translation: CASSRGLDSYEQYF.

This clonotype was detected only a few times. This chain joins TRBV12-3 or TRBV12-4 and TRBJ2-1; maybe TRBD1 (8 bases). The CDR3 has 14 amino acids. The V end lost 4 bases, the J end lost 8 bases, and 15 bases lay between the germline ends. CDR3 sequence: CASSSQGGLHEQFF. Written as DNA, the CDR3 is TGTGCCAGCAGTTCACAGGGGGGGTTACATGAGCAGTTCTTC.

This clonotype has a handful of counts. CDR3 sequence: CASSGLRGGEQFF. CDR3 sequence (DNA): TGTGCCAGTAGTGGCCTGCGGGGTGGAGAGCAGTTCTTC. The chain is built from TRBV19 and TRBJ2-1; D perhaps matches TRBD2 (6 bases). CDR1 is LNHDA and CDR2 is SQIVND in the germline V gene (reference sequence). The V end was cut by 5 bases, the J end by 10 bases, with 15 bases between. This CDR3 region has 13 residues.

Remarks on this clonotype: A read error is possible here, since a much larger clone lies one base away. CDR3 nucleotides: TGCGCCATAGCCCCCAGAACCCCCGGTGAGCAGTACTTC. Translating gives CAIAPRTPGEQYF. This chain uses TRBV10-2 with TRBJ2-7; D gene ambiguous. The length of the CDR3 is 13 residues. Trimming removed 10 bases from V and 7 bases from J, with 20 bases in between. CDR1 WSHSY and CDR2 SAAADI come from the germline V gene.

This clonotype was counted ten times or more. One junction end disagrees with the germline gene, perhaps due to a read error. The chain couples TRBV12-3 or TRBV12-4 to TRBJ1-1; no definite D call. The CDR3 has 14 amino acids. The CDR3 nucleotides are TGTGCCAGCAGTTTACTCCGCTGGAACACCGAAGCTTTCTTT. Its protein is CASSLLRWNTEAFF.

As for this clonotype: This clone may be a read error of a much larger clone one base away. The rearrangement uses TRBV7-2 and TRBJ2-7; D unclear. The CDR3 consists of 11 residues. CDR1 is SGHTA, CDR2 FQGNSA, per germline. Trimming took off 5 bases at V and 6 bases at J, with 8 bases between the two ends. CDR3 protein: CASSPASEQYF. Written as DNA, the CDR3 is TGTGCCAGCAGCCCCGCCTCCGAGCAGTACTTC.

This chain links TRBV28 with TRBJ2-5; D is perhaps TRBD1 or TRBD2 (5 bases each). Gene TRBJ2-7 matches the end of the DNA better, so the J call may be wrong. The CDR3 has 12 amino acids. Germline values: CDR1 MDHEN, CDR2 SYDVKM. The CDR3 bases are TGTGCCAGCGGGACCCTCAGCTACGAGCAGTACTTC. It specifies CASGTLSYEQYF.

As regards this clonotype: It may be a read error: a sequence one base away is much more abundant. V is TRBV20-1 and J is TRBJ2-4, with D possibly being TRBD1 (5 bases). The end of the DNA fits TRBJ2-7 better, so the J call may be wrong. The CDR3 totals 16 residues. In germline, CDR1 is DFQATT, CDR2 SNEGSKA (reference sequence). In DNA, the CDR3 is TGCAGTGCTAGAGGTAACGTATGGGGCGGCTCCTACGAGCAGTACTTC. This encodes CSARGNVWGGSYEQYF.

J is TRBJ2-5 and V is TRBV7-9; D not resolved. With 4 bases removed from V and 7 bases from J, the gap between germline ends came to 22 bases. The CDR3 runs 16 residues. Per the germline V gene, CDR1 is SEHNR and CDR2 is FQNEAQ (reference sequence). The CDR3 DNA sequence: TGTGCCAGCAGCTCAGCCGCAGGCCCTGATGTTCGGACCCAGTACTTC. It is translated as CASSSAAGPDVRTQYF.

This chain uses TRBV27 with TRBJ1-5; D remains unclear. The CDR3 loop spans 12 amino acids. Germline CDR1 is MNHEY and CDR2 is SMNVEV (reference sequence). The V gene lost 8 bases and the J gene lost 6 bases, with 11 bases spanning the gap. The CDR3 DNA is TGTGCCAGCGGCCCCCCTGGTCAGCCCCAGCATTTT. It specifies CASGPPGQPQHF.

The genes are TRBV11-2 and TRBJ2-3; D may be TRBD2 (5 bases). CDR3 length: 16 residues. Trimming took 0 bases from V and 3 from J, leaving 13 bases between them. Germline assignment: CDR1 SGHAT and CDR2 FQNNGV. The CDR3 bases are TGTGCCAGCAGCTTAGATCCTAGCCCAAAAACAGATACGCAGTATTTT. This codes for CASSLDPSPKTDTQYF.

This clonotype was found a few times. The chain is built from TRBV7-9 and TRBJ2-1; 8 bases agree with TRBD1. From germline, CDR1 is SEHNR and CDR2 FQNEAQ (reference sequence). The CDR3 is 15 amino acids. Trimming took 5 bases from V and 5 from J; bases not matched to a gene: 8. CDR3 sequence (DNA): TGTGCCAGCAGCCCCCAGACAGGGGCGCACAATGAGCAGTTCTTC. Translated, it gives CASSPQTGAHNEQFF.

This clonotype came up a few times. The rearrangement uses TRBV5-1 and TRBJ2-1; D perhaps matches TRBD2 (5 bases). The V and J ends lost 6 bases and 8 bases respectively, with 15 bases between them. Germline loops: CDR1 SGHRS, CDR2 YFSETQ. The CDR3 contains 13 residues. The CDR3 bases are TGCGCCAGCACGGAGGCCCGAGGCGATGAGCAGTTCTTC. Its translation is CASTEARGDEQFF.

This clonotype was seen only a few times. The rearrangement uses TRBV18 and TRBJ1-1; maybe TRBD1 (6 bases). CDR3 length: 15 residues. From germline, CDR1 is KGHSH and CDR2 LQKENI. The V and J ends lost 5 bases and 3 bases respectively, with 16 bases between them. The CDR3 reads CASSTPTGRHTEAFF. The CDR3 DNA follows: TGTGCCAGCTCAACCCCGACAGGACGTCACACTGAAGCTTTCTTT.

Note on this clonotype: Compared with germline, one end of the junction differs, possibly owing to a read error. V gene TRBV6-6 combines with J gene TRBJ1-4; TRBD1 is a possible D gene (6 bases). The germline V gene has CDR1 MNHNY and CDR2 SVGAGI (reference sequence). This CDR3 spans 15 amino acids. In DNA, the CDR3 is TGTGCCAGCAGTTACTCGACAGGAGCTAATGAAAAACGGTTTTTT. Amino acids: CASSYSTGANEKRFF.

CDR3 loop: CASSQDSGAYGDTQYF. For the CDR3, the DNA is TGCGCCAGCAGCCAAGATTCCGGAGCCTACGGAGATACGCAGTATTTT. The V gene is TRBV4-3, the J gene TRBJ2-3; no clear D gene. Germline V lookup: CDR1 LGHNA, CDR2 YSLEER. V gave up 0 bases and J gave up 5 bases, with 15 bases separating them. CDR3 length: 16 amino acids.

In this sample, this clonotype turned up a few times. The V and J genes are TRBV3-1 and TRBJ2-7; a possible D gene is TRBD1 (6 bases). Trimming removed 7 bases from V and 3 bases from J, with 13 bases in between. This CDR3 is 13 amino acids long. Germline CDR1 reads LGHDT; CDR2 reads YNNKEL (reference sequence). As DNA, the CDR3 is TGTGCCAGCACCGGGACATACTTCTACGAGCAGTACTTC. Encoded protein: CASTGTYFYEQYF.

This chain joins TRBV7-9 and TRBJ2-5; 9 positions match TRBD1. Germline V gene lookup returns CDR1 SEHNR and CDR2 FQNEAQ (reference sequence). Germline trimming cut 5 bases from V and 6 bases from J; bases unmatched to any gene: 10. CDR3 length: 15 amino acids. CDR3 nucleotide sequence: TGTGCCAGCAGCGACCATCTGGGACAGGGCCAGACCCAGTACTTC. Translated, it gives CASSDHLGQGQTQYF.

This clonotype has only a few counts. The V gene is TRBV5-1, the J gene TRBJ2-2, with D possibly matching TRBD2 (5 bases). Per germline, CDR1 SGHRS and CDR2 YFSETQ. The germline V and J ends were trimmed by 1 base and 1 base, with 11 bases remaining between them. This CDR3 has 16 residues. For the CDR3, the DNA is TGCGCCAGCAGCTTGTCCCCCGGAGGGAACACCGGGGAGCTGTTTTTT. This codes for CASSLSPGGNTGELFF.

This sequence joins TRBV5-1 and TRBJ1-4; 7 bases agree with TRBD1. The CDR3 is made up of 14 amino acids. CDR1 SGHRS and CDR2 YFSETQ come from the germline V gene. The V gene end was trimmed by 3 bases and the J gene end by 8 bases; junction bases not matched to a gene: 7. The DNA for the CDR3 is TGCGCCAGCAGCTCTGAGGGGGCCTTCGAAAAACTGTTTTTT. It is translated as CASSSEGAFEKLFF.

This chain uses TRBV10-3 with TRBJ1-3; D is unclear. The CDR3 has 13 residues. Trimming took 5 bases from V and 7 from J, leaving 12 bases between them. Germline V gene lookup returns CDR1 ENHRY and CDR2 SYGVKD. CDR3 residues: CAISLDPVNTIYF. The CDR3 nucleotides are TGTGCCATCAGTTTGGACCCCGTGAACACCATATATTTT.

This clonotype was seen a few times. This rearrangement joins TRBV29-1 to TRBJ2-5, with D perhaps matching TRBD1 or TRBD2 (5 bases each). Trimming removed 7 bases at V and 4 bases at J, with 19 bases between. This CDR3 comprises 14 residues. CDR1 and CDR2 from the germline V gene are SQVTM and ANQGSEA. CDR3 residues: CSATVSAGTETQYF. Here the CDR3 DNA reads TGCAGCGCAACCGTTTCGGCAGGGACAGAGACCCAGTACTTC.

Only a few counts were recorded for this clonotype. This chain's CDR3 is CASSGGLTYGQYF. CDR3 DNA: TGTGCCAGCAGTGGGGGACTTACCTACGGGCAGTACTTC. The V gene is TRBV6-2 or TRBV6-3, the J gene TRBJ2-4; D is perhaps TRBD2 (6 bases). CDR3 size: 13 residues. Trimming shortened V by 5 bases and J by 13 bases, and 18 bases separated the two germline ends. Germline lookup yields CDR1 MNHEY and CDR2 SVGEGT.

Comments on this clonotype: A much larger clone lies a single base off, so this may be a read error. The V call is TRBV28, the J call TRBJ2-5; D perhaps matches TRBD2 (5 bases). The germline CDR1 and CDR2 sequences are MDHEN and SYDVKM. The CDR3 contains 15 residues. Trimming shortened V by 1 base and J by 4 bases, and 13 bases separated the two germline ends. This CDR3 reads CASSLSGNDRETQYF. In DNA form, the CDR3 reads TGTGCCAGCAGTTTATCCGGGAACGACCGAGAGACCCAGTACTTC.

CDR3 amino acids: CASRLTRGGNQPQHF. CDR3 coding DNA: TGTGCCAGCAGACTGACCAGGGGGGGCAATCAGCCCCAGCATTTT. The chain has TRBV28 and TRBJ1-5, with 7 positions matching TRBD1. CDR1 is MDHEN and CDR2 is SYDVKM in the germline V gene. This CDR3 has 15 amino acids. J was trimmed by 2 bases and V by 6 bases; bases with no gene match: 7.

This clonotype has just a few counts. This chain links TRBV6-4 with TRBJ1-5, with D unclear. The V gene lost 6 bases and the J gene lost 4 bases, with 10 bases spanning the gap. The germline V gene encodes CDR1 MRHNA and CDR2 SNTAGT. CDR3 size: 13 residues. The CDR3: CASSPEQNQPQHF. The CDR3 bases are TGTGCCAGCAGCCCAGAGCAGAATCAGCCCCAGCATTTT.

In this sample, this clonotype turned up many times. This chain connects TRBV4-1 to TRBJ2-1; D is unresolved. The V end lost 0 bases, the J end lost 4 bases, and 16 bases lay between the germline ends. This CDR3 has 17 amino acids. Germline V CDR1 and CDR2: MGHRA, YSYEKL. CDR3 sequence reads: CASSQDQWQNYYNEQFF. In nucleotides, the CDR3 is TGCGCCAGCAGCCAAGATCAGTGGCAGAATTATTACAATGAGCAGTTCTTC.

This clonotype has a count of ten or more. At one boundary the junction diverges from the germline segment, which might be a read error. The chain has TRBV5-1 and TRBJ2-5; weak D call: TRBD2 (7 bases). The CDR3 is 14 amino acids. Looked up from germline, CDR1 is SGHRS and CDR2 is YFSETQ. This chain's CDR3 is CASSLGGAQETQYF. CDR3 nucleotides: TGTGCCAGCAGCTTAGGGGGGGCCCAAGAGACCCAGTACTTC. The full variable domain, rest sourced from reference TRBV5-1 and TRBJ2-5, is KAGVTQTPRYLIKTRGQQVTLSCSPISGHRSVSWYQQTPGQGLQFLFEYFSETQRNKGNFPGRFSGRQFSNSRSEMNVSTLELGDSALYLCASSLGGAQETQYFGPGTRLLVL.

The chain combines TRBV7-2 with TRBJ1-6; 7 nucleotides match TRBD1. Germline values: CDR1 SGHTA, CDR2 FQGNSA. This CDR3 has 15 amino acids. V shed 5 bases, J shed 5 bases, and the junction held 6 bases outside the gene matches. In nucleotides, the CDR3 is TGTGCCAGCAGCCCCGGGACAGCTAATAATTCACCCCTCCACTTT. Protein: CASSPGTANNSPLHF.

This clonotype was seen many times. The chain is built from TRBV15 and TRBJ2-7; 9 bases map to TRBD1. From germline, CDR1 is LNHNV and CDR2 YYDKDF (reference sequence). V shed 4 bases, J shed 4 bases, and the junction held 5 bases outside the gene matches. The CDR3 has 14 amino acids. CDR3 sequence: CATSTRTGVYEQYF. The DNA for the CDR3 is TGTGCCACCAGCACCAGGACAGGGGTATACGAGCAGTACTTC.